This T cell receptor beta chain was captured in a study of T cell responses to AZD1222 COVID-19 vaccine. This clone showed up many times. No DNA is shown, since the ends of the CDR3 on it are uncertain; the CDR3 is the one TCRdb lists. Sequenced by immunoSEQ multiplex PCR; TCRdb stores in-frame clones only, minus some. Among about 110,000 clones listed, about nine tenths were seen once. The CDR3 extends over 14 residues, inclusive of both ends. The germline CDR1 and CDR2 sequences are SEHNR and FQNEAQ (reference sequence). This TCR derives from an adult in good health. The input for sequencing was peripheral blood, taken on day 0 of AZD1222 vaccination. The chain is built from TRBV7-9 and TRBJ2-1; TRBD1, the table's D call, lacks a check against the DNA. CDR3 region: CASSWGQGAGDGFF.